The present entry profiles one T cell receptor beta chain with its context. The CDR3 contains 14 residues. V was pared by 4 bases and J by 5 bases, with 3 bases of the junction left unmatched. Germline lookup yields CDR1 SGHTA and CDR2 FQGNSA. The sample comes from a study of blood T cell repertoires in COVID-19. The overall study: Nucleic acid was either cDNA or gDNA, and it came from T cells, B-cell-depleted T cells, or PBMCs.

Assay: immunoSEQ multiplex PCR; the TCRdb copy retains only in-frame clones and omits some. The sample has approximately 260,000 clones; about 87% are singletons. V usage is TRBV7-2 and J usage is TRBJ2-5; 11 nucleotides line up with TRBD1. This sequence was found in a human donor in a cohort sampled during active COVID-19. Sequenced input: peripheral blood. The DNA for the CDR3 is TGTGCCAGCAGCTCGGACAGGGGGCTGGAGACCCAGTACTTC. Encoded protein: CASSSDRGLETQYF. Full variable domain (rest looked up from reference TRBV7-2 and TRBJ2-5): GAGVSQSPSNKVTEKGKDVELRCDPISGHTALYWYRQSLGQGLEFLIYFQGNSAPDKSGLPSDRFSAERTGGSVSTLTIQRTQQEDSAVYLCASSSDRGLETQYFGPGTRLLVL.